The 13 T cell receptor beta chains below all came from one sample that was sequenced in a study of shared clonotypes between healthy human individuals. Measured with immunoSEQ multiplex PCR; TCRdb has only the in-frame clones, and not every one. The sample lists about a million clones, 75% occurring once. The sequenced sample consisted of memory CD4+ T cells sorted from blood. The subset was: CD45RA-negative fraction. The receptor source for this set is a man aged 18 to 30 in good health.

This clone was seen a handful of times. V and J are TRBV19 and TRBJ1-6; no definite D call. Germline CDR1 reads LNHDA; CDR2 reads SQIVND (reference sequence). Trimming removed 4 bases at V and 7 bases at J, with 14 bases between. This CDR3 is built from 15 residues. The CDR3 here is CASSSGEARNSPLHF. In nucleotides, the CDR3 is TGTGCCAGTAGTAGTGGAGAGGCTCGGAATTCACCCCTCCACTTT.

The chain links TRBV6-8 to TRBJ2-7; D ambiguous. This CDR3 has 13 residues. Per germline, CDR1 MNHGY and CDR2 SAAAGT. V was pared by 8 bases and J by 2 bases, with 13 bases between. The CDR3 DNA reads as TGTGCCAGCTCACCGGGCCATACCTACGAGCAGTACTTC. Translating it yields CASSPGHTYEQYF.

The genes are TRBV6-5 and TRBJ1-3; tentatively, D is TRBD1 (6 bases). Trimming stripped 5 bases from V and 2 bases from J, with 13 bases between. Germline V CDR1 and CDR2: MNHEY, SVGAGI. The CDR3 has 15 amino acids. CDR3 residues: CASSPQGIAGNTIYF. The CDR3, as DNA: TGTGCCAGCAGTCCTCAGGGGATTGCTGGAAACACCATATATTTT.

The CDR3 spells CASSVGPSGANVLTF. DNA of the CDR3: TGTGCCAGCAGCGTAGGTCCCTCTGGGGCCAACGTCCTGACTTTC. This chain connects TRBV9 to TRBJ2-6; D is unresolved. CDR1 is SGDLS, CDR2 YYNGEE, per germline. Deletions cut 0 bases from V and 0 bases from J, with 4 bases between. This CDR3 is 15 amino acids long.

The chain carries TRBV5-1 and TRBJ1-2; a possible D gene is TRBD1 (5 bases). Deletions cut 4 bases from V and 11 bases from J, with 24 bases between. Germline assignment: CDR1 SGHRS and CDR2 YFSETQ. The CDR3 runs to 15 residues. The CDR3 DNA sequence: TGCGCCAGCAGCCGGGACCCTGCTGAAACCACAACTTACACCTTC. Its translation: CASSRDPAETTTYTF.

On this clone: Additional DNA sequences in this sample encode the identical CDR3. The chain is built from TRBV5-1 and TRBJ2-1; D tentatively reads TRBD1 or TRBD2 (7 bases each). The germline V gene encodes CDR1 SGHRS and CDR2 YFSETQ. Trimming removed 4 bases from V and 3 bases from J, with 11 bases in between. This CDR3 contains 14 residues. The CDR3 loop reads CASSRGDSYNEQFF. The CDR3 nucleotides read TGCGCCAGCAGCCGGGGGGACAGCTACAATGAGCAGTTCTTC.

The chain is built from TRBV18 and TRBJ1-5; a possible D gene is TRBD1 (6 bases). Germline CDR1 and CDR2: KGHSH and LQKENI. The germline V and J ends were trimmed by 2 bases and 7 bases, with 12 bases remaining between them. The CDR3 sequence is 14 residues long. The DNA of the CDR3 is TGTGCCAGCTCACCAGGGGATGGGGGCCAGCCCCAGCATTTT. Translating gives CASSPGDGGQPQHF.

The V and J genes are TRBV5-1 and TRBJ2-3; 12 bases align to TRBD2. The CDR3 loop spans 16 amino acids. V lost 4 bases and J lost 6; bases outside the gene matches: 9. CDR1 and CDR2 (germline): SGHRS, YFSETQ. In DNA form, the CDR3 reads TGCGCCAGCAGCCCGTCGACTAGCGGGGGCGTGGATACGCAGTATTTT. Protein sequence: CASSPSTSGGVDTQYF.

The CDR3 coding sequence is TGCGCCAGCACTGACGCCCCGGGGGTCTCTGGGGCCAACGTCCTGACTTTC. Its translation: CASTDAPGVSGANVLTF. J is TRBJ2-6 and V is TRBV10-2; TRBD2 might be the D (6 bases). The CDR3 is 17 amino acids. V was pared by 7 bases and J by 0 bases, with 16 bases between. Germline CDR1 is WSHSY and CDR2 is SAAADI.

This clone was seen only a few times. The V gene is TRBV6-5, the J gene TRBJ2-3, with 7 bases aligning to TRBD1. Looked up from germline, CDR1 is MNHEY and CDR2 is SVGAGI. The CDR3 spans 14 residues. V gave up 6 bases and J gave up 3 bases; unmatched junction bases: 6. CDR3 amino acids: CASSDRRGTDTQYF. Written as DNA, the CDR3 is TGTGCCAGCAGCGACCGCAGGGGGACAGATACGCAGTATTTT.

The chain links TRBV29-1 to TRBJ2-5; perhaps TRBD1 as D (6 bases). V was trimmed by 7 bases and J by 3 bases, leaving 6 bases between them. CDR3 size: 10 residues. Germline CDR1 is SQVTM and CDR2 is ANQGSEA. The CDR3 sequence is CSAGEETQYF. DNA of the CDR3: TGCAGCGCAGGGGAAGAGACCCAGTACTTC.

The V and J genes are TRBV7-2 and TRBJ2-7; the D gene is possibly TRBD1 (5 bases). The V end was cut by 4 bases, the J end by 4 bases, with 17 bases between. The germline V gene encodes CDR1 SGHTA and CDR2 FQGNSA. This CDR3 region has 15 residues. CDR3 region: CASSSGFGPSYEQYF. The CDR3 nucleotides are TGTGCCAGCAGCTCAGGGTTCGGGCCATCGTACGAGCAGTACTTC.

This clone occurred many times. This rearrangement joins TRBV2 to TRBJ2-3; the D is unclear. The germline gives CDR1 SNHLY, CDR2 FYNNEI. V was cut by 2 bases and J by 2 bases, with 14 bases left in between. This CDR3 spans 16 amino acids. The CDR3 sequence is CASSEMTPSPTDTQYF. For the CDR3, the DNA is TGTGCCAGCAGTGAAATGACGCCGTCCCCCACAGATACGCAGTATTTT. Together with reference TRBV2 and TRBJ2-3, the CDR3 gives the full variable domain: EPEVTQTPSHQVTQMGQEVILRCVPISNHLYFYWYRQILGQKVEFLVSFYNNEISEKSEIFDDQFSVERPDGSNFTLKIRSTKLEDSAMYFCASSEMTPSPTDTQYFGPGTRLTVL.